A selection of T cell receptor beta chains follows, all from one sample in a study of CD8 T cells in ankylosing spondylitis. A single record per CDR3 protein comes from TCRdb applying MiXCR to the 5' RACE reads. The table shows some 300,000 distinct CDR3 sequences, with less than 25% occurring only once. Sample: blood, either unsorted or a sorted T cell fraction (not recorded which). The source of these receptors is a female donor with ankylosing spondylitis or in good health (not recorded which). CDR3s include the opening cysteine and the closing phenylalanine or tryptophan. Fields, in order: V gene, clone size, D gene, J gene, CDR3 DNA, CDR3 protein. D genes are given only for firm matches. Size is omitted from some rows. Given values are once, few, many or a class for expanded clones.

>TRBV20-1|few|TRBD2|TRBJ2-2
TGCAGTGCTGGGCAGGCGGGAGGATCCACCGGGGAGCTGTTTTTT
CSAGQAGGSTGELFF
>TRBV5-6|.|.|TRBJ1-1
TGTGCCAGTTGCAGAGGGCTCGGCACTGAAGCTTTCTTT
CASCRGLGTEAFF
>TRBV6-5|.|.|TRBJ2-1
TGTGCCAGCATTAACAAAAAGAATGAGCAGTTCTTC
CASINKKNEQFF
>TRBV29-1|many|TRBD1|TRBJ2-7
TGCAGCGTTGAAGGACAGGGCGGCCGAGGCGAGCAGTACTTC
CSVEGQGGRGEQYF
>TRBV12-3/TRBV12-4|.|.|TRBJ2-3
TGTGCCAGCAGTGCAGGGGGGACCCGGCACACAGATACGCAGTATTTT
CASSAGGTRHTDTQYF
>TRBV20-1|few|TRBD2|TRBJ2-1
TGCAGTGCTAGAGATCCACTAGCGGGATTTGAGCAGTTCTTC
CSARDPLAGFEQFF
>TRBV7-2|many|.|TRBJ2-3
TGTGCCAGCAGCATCACAGATACGCAGTATTTT
CASSITDTQYF
>TRBV6-5|.|.|TRBJ1-1
TGTGCCAGCAGTTACGCAAGGAACACTGAAGCTTTCTTT
CASSYARNTEAFF
>TRBV5-1|.|.|TRBJ1-2
TGCGCCAGCAGCTCCGAGACCGCCCGCTATGGCTACACCTTC
CASSSETARYGYTF
>TRBV30|.|.|TRBJ1-2
TGTGCCTGGAACCTAGATAGGCTCCTCTATGGCTACACCTTC
CAWNLDRLLYGYTF
>TRBV5-1|.|TRBD1|TRBJ1-1
TGCGCCAGCAGCTTTGTCCCGGGACAGGAATTCACTGAAGCTTTCTTT
CASSFVPGQEFTEAFF
>TRBV19|few|.|TRBJ2-1
TGTGCCAGTAGTATCCCCAGCAATGAGCAGTTCTTC
CASSIPSNEQFF
>TRBV20-1|.|.|TRBJ1-1
TGCAGTGGGAGGGTAAAGAACACTGAAGCTTTCTTT
CSGRVKNTEAFF
>TRBV20-1|few|.|TRBJ2-1
TGCAGTGCTAGAGATGGGGATAGCGGAATTAATGAGCAGTTCTTC
CSARDGDSGINEQFF
>TRBV6-2/TRBV6-3|few|.|TRBJ2-7
TGTGCCAGCAGCCCCTCGGCGTACTCCTACGAGCAGTACTTC
CASSPSAYSYEQYF
>TRBV29-1|few|.|TRBJ1-2
TGCAGCGTCCGACTGACAGATCGACCCTCTGGCTACACCTTC
CSVRLTDRPSGYTF
>TRBV10-3|many|.|TRBJ1-3
TGTGCCATCGGAGGAGCCTCTGGAAACACCATATATTTT
CAIGGASGNTIYF
>TRBV4-3|.|.|TRBJ1-5
TGCGCCAGCAGCCTATACAGGAATCAGCCCCAGCATTTT
CASSLYRNQPQHF
>TRBV20-1|.|.|TRBJ1-1
TGCAGTGCTAGTAGAAGTCGGGGCACTGAAGCTTTCTTT
CSASRSRGTEAFF
>TRBV12-3/TRBV12-4|.|TRBD1|TRBJ2-7
TGTGCCAGCAGGCCCCCCGGGACAGGGAGGTACGAGCAGTACTTC
CASRPPGTGRYEQYF
>TRBV20-1|.|TRBD1|TRBJ2-1
TGCAGTGCTTTGACAGGGAGTTTTTACAATGAGCAGTTCTTC
CSALTGSFYNEQFF
>TRBV25-1|.|.|TRBJ2-7
TGTGCCAGCAGTGAGACCGGAATCGCGGGCGAGCAGTACTTC
CASSETGIAGEQYF
>TRBV20-1|.|TRBD2|TRBJ2-1
TGCAGTGCTCCGGAGGCGAGCGGGAGGGCCGATGAGCAGTTCTTC
CSAPEASGRADEQFF
>TRBV29-1|.|.|TRBJ2-5
TGCAGCGTGACCACGACAGGAGCGGAGACCCAGTACTTC
CSVTTTGAETQYF
>TRBV5-1|.|.|TRBJ2-2
TGCGCCAGCAATCGACGGGTGGGGCACACCGGGGAGCTGTTTTTT
CASNRRVGHTGELFF
>TRBV29-1|few|.|TRBJ2-5
TGCAGCGTTGGGACCCAGCAAGAGACCCAGTACTTC
CSVGTQQETQYF
>TRBV5-4|.|TRBD1|TRBJ1-6
TGTGCCAGCAGCGGGGACAGTCTAAATTCACCCCTCCACTTT
CASSGDSLNSPLHF
>TRBV20-1|.|.|TRBJ1-2
TGCAGCCCCCGGGAGGAGATATATGGCTACACCTTC
CSPREEIYGYTF
>TRBV12-3/TRBV12-4|.|TRBD1|TRBJ1-5
TGTGCCAGCAGACCCGGGACAGAGATTCAGCCCCAGCATTTT
CASRPGTEIQPQHF
>TRBV25-1|once|.|TRBJ1-2
TGTGTCAGCAGTCAAGGTTATGGCTACACCTTC
CVSSQGYGYTF
>TRBV6-1|.|TRBD1|TRBJ2-2
TGTGCCAGCAGTGCCCGACAGGGTAACACCGGGGAGCTGTTTTTT
CASSARQGNTGELFF
>TRBV7-2|.|.|TRBJ2-2
TGTGCCAGCAGCTTAGTTGACCCAACCGGGGAGCTGTTTTTT
CASSLVDPTGELFF
>TRBV29-1|many|.|TRBJ1-5
TGCAGCGTTGCGGGCGATAGCAATCAGCCCCAGCATTTT
CSVAGDSNQPQHF
>TRBV20-1|.|.|TRBJ2-5
TGCAGTGCCACCTTCGGGATGGAGACCCAGTACTTC
CSATFGMETQYF
>TRBV25-1|.|TRBD1|TRBJ2-7
TGTGCCAGCATAGCAGACAGGGGGTACGAGCAGTACTTC
CASIADRGYEQYF
>TRBV10-3|.|.|TRBJ2-5
TGTGCCATCAGCGACAGAGATCAAGAGACCCAGTACTTC
CAISDRDQETQYF
>TRBV6-2/TRBV6-3|.|.|TRBJ1-2
TGTGCCAGCAGTTATGTTGATACGGACTATGGCTACACCTTC
CASSYVDTDYGYTF